The rows below give T cell receptor beta chains drawn from one sample of a study of Ad26.COV2.S vaccination and SARS-CoV-2 variants. Sequenced by immunoSEQ multiplex PCR; TCRdb stores in-frame clones only, minus some. The sample includes 290,000 or so clones, approximately 89% of them seen just once. The sample was peripheral blood, taken in a trial of Ad26.COV2.S vaccine versus placebo. Every receptor here comes from a person between 18 and 65 years old who received the Ad26.COV2.S COVID-19 vaccine or a placebo. Both conserved end residues are part of each CDR3. The D gene is left open where the match is weak. Size is omitted from some rows. Given values are once, few, many or a class for expanded clones.

>TRBD2|.|TRBJ2-3|TRBV27
TGTGCCAGCAGTTATACCCGACGCCGGGCCGGACTAGCGGGATACACAGATACGCAGTATTTT
CASSYTRRRAGLAGYTDTQYF
>.|.|TRBJ2-7|TRBV7-2
TGTGCCAGCAGCTTAGAAGTCTCCTACGAGCAGTACTTC
CASSLEVSYEQYF
>.|.|TRBJ2-3|TRBV20-1
TGCAGCGGGGGCGTAGATACGCAGTATTTT
CSGGVDTQYF
>.|.|TRBJ2-1|TRBV6-1
TGTGCCAGCAGTGAATACGGCGCCCGCGGGGATGAGCAGTTCTTC
CASSEYGARGDEQFF
>.|.|TRBJ1-2|TRBV6-4
TGTGCCAGCAGTGGGGACTATGGCTACACCTTC
CASSGDYGYTF
>TRBD1|.|TRBJ1-1|TRBV30
TGTGCCTGGAATCGGGACAGCCTAAGGGGTGAAGCTTTCTTT
CAWNRDSLRGEAFF
>.|.|TRBJ2-2|TRBV5-1
TGCGCCAGCAGCTTGGGTAGGAGTAACACCGGGGAGCTGTTTTTT
CASSLGRSNTGELFF
>.|.|TRBJ2-3|TRBV19
TGTGCCAGTAGTTACGGGGTTTTCTATGATACGCAGTATTTT
CASSYGVFYDTQYF
>.|.|TRBJ2-7|TRBV10-1
TGCGCCAGCGGCAGAGGGACCGGAGCCTACGAGCAGTACTTC
CASGRGTGAYEQYF
>.|.|TRBJ2-7|TRBV27
TGTGCCAGCAGTTTATCGAGGTTTACCTACGAGCAGTACTTC
CASSLSRFTYEQYF
>.|.|TRBJ2-5|TRBV2
TGTGCCAGCAGGGAGAACCAAGAGACCCAGTACTTC
CASRENQETQYF
>TRBD1|.|TRBJ1-3|TRBV11-2
TGTGCCAGCAGCGGGTGGACAGGCCGCAAGAGCTCTGGAAACACCATATATTTT
CASSGWTGRKSSGNTIYF
>.|once|TRBJ2-3|TRBV7-2
TGTGCCAGCCGGTTGGGCGGGGCAGATACGCAGTATTTT
CASRLGGADTQYF
>.|.|TRBJ1-4|TRBV27
TGTGCCAGCAGTTTAAGGGGGAGTAATGAAAAACTGTTTTTT
CASSLRGSNEKLFF
>.|.|TRBJ1-2|TRBV19
TGTGCCAGTAGCGGGTCTAACTATGGCTACACCTTC
CASSGSNYGYTF
>.|.|TRBJ1-1|TRBV5-1
TGCGCCAGCAGCTTGGCGGCAGCCTCGAACACTGAAGCTTTCTTT
CASSLAAASNTEAFF
>.|.|TRBJ2-1|TRBV4-1
TGCGCCAGCAGCCAAGATCGAGGGACGGTGGACAGGCAGTTCTTC
CASSQDRGTVDRQFF
>.|.|TRBJ2-5|TRBV7-6
TGTGCCAGCAGCTTGGGACTCCAACAAGAGACCCAGTACTTC
CASSLGLQQETQYF
>TRBD1|.|TRBJ2-6|TRBV7-8
TGTGCCAGCAGCCTCACAGGGGGCGTTACTGGGGCCAACGTCCTGACTTTC
CASSLTGGVTGANVLTF
>.|once|TRBJ2-7|TRBV20-1
TGCAGTGCTAGAGACAGGTGGGAGCAGTACTTC
CSARDRWEQYF
>TRBD1|few|TRBJ2-7|TRBV6-5
TGTGCCAGCAGTACCTCGACAGGGCCCTACGAGCAGTACTTC
CASSTSTGPYEQYF
>TRBD2|.|TRBJ2-5|TRBV24-1
TGTGCCACGGGACTAGGGGAGACCCAGTACTTC
CATGLGETQYF
>TRBD1|.|TRBJ2-3|TRBV18
TGTGCCAGCTCACCGGGACAGGGCACAGATACGCAGTATTTT
CASSPGQGTDTQYF
>.|.|TRBJ1-3|TRBV18
TGTGCCAGCTCACCAAACAAACAGGGAAGCTCTGGAAACACCATATATTTT
CASSPNKQGSSGNTIYF
>.|.|TRBJ1-2|TRBV25-1
TGTGCCAGCAGTGCGGACAGCGCCAGGTGGGGCTACACCTTC
CASSADSARWGYTF
>.|.|TRBJ2-3|TRBV7-3
TGTGCCAGCAGCTTTATACCGGGGGATACGCAGTATTTT
CASSFIPGDTQYF
>.|.|TRBJ2-2|TRBV5-1
TGCGCCAGCATCCTTGGGAGCGGAGTGAACACCGGGGAGCTGTTTTTT
CASILGSGVNTGELFF
>.|.|TRBJ2-3|TRBV10-3
TGTGCCACCGCCCTATTTGACGGAGGCGGGCTCGCAGATACGCAGTATTTT
CATALFDGGGLADTQYF
>TRBD2|.|TRBJ2-3|TRBV5-1
TGCGCCAGCAGCCCTCGACTAGCGGGGGGTGCAGATACGCAGTATTTT
CASSPRLAGGADTQYF
>TRBD1|.|TRBJ2-7|TRBV30
TGTGCCTGGACCAGGGGACAGGGGCCTTACGAGCAGTACTTC
CAWTRGQGPYEQYF
>TRBD1|.|TRBJ1-4|TRBV6-1
TGTGCCAGCAGTGACCCCAGCCAGGGGGGGGATGAAAAACTGTTTTTT
CASSDPSQGGDEKLFF
>.|.|TRBJ1-4|TRBV30
TGTGCCTGGAGCCTAGGTGGGCAGAATGAAAAACTGTTTTTT
CAWSLGGQNEKLFF
>.|.|TRBJ1-1|TRBV2
TGTGCCAGCACCGCCTTGTTGAACACTGAAGCTTTCTTT
CASTALLNTEAFF
>.|.|TRBJ1-1|TRBV5-1
TGCGCCAGCAGCTTGGGGACTATGAACACTGAAGCTTTCTTT
CASSLGTMNTEAFF
>.|.|TRBJ2-1|TRBV19
TGTGCCAGTAGTATTAGCCAAACGATAAACGATGAGCAGTTCTTC
CASSISQTINDEQFF
>.|.|TRBJ1-1|TRBV9
TGTGCCAGCAGCTTTGGTGGGGGGCCGGCCACTGAAGCTTTCTTT
CASSFGGGPATEAFF
>.|.|TRBJ2-7|TRBV5-6
TGTGCCAGCAGCTTGGTTGGGACACAATTCACCTACGAGCAGTACTTC
CASSLVGTQFTYEQYF
>TRBD1|.|TRBJ2-2|TRBV9
TGTGCCAGCAGCCCCACAGGGGACGCCGGGGAGCTGTTTTTT
CASSPTGDAGELFF
>.|.|TRBJ2-5|TRBV7-3
TGTGCCAGCAGCCGAACTAGTTTGGAGACCCAGTACTTC
CASSRTSLETQYF
>.|.|TRBJ1-3|TRBV12-3/TRBV12-4
TGTGCCAGCAGTTTTGGTGGAAACACCATATATTTT
CASSFGGNTIYF
>.|few|TRBJ1-5|TRBV4-1
TGCGCCAGCAGCCCTGGGGGGGTTAGTCAGCCCCAGCATTTT
CASSPGGVSQPQHF
>.|.|TRBJ1-5|TRBV12-5
TGTGCTAGTGGTCCAGACTGGAATCAGCCCCAGCATTTT
CASGPDWNQPQHF
>.|.|TRBJ2-7|TRBV18
TGTGCCAGCTCACCAGTACAGGGTCAGCCCTACGAGCAGTACTTC
CASSPVQGQPYEQYF
>.|.|TRBJ2-7|TRBV3-1/TRBV3-2
TGTGCCAGCAGCCTCCGCACGGGGTGGGGAGCCTACGAGCAGTACTTC
CASSLRTGWGAYEQYF
>.|.|TRBJ1-1|TRBV29-1
TGCAGCGTGGAAAGGGACGGGAACACTGAAGCTTTCTTT
CSVERDGNTEAFF
>.|few|TRBJ1-1|TRBV30
TGTGCCGCCGCGGGGGTCACTGAAGCTTTCTTT
CAAAGVTEAFF
>.|once|TRBJ2-2|TRBV6-2/TRBV6-3
TGTGCCAGCAGTTACGTCAGGGGCGGGAGCACCGGGGAGCTGTTTTTT
CASSYVRGGSTGELFF
>TRBD2|.|TRBJ2-1|TRBV7-9
TGTGCCAGCAGCGATAGCGGGAGGGCCGGTGTTGAGCAGTTCTTC
CASSDSGRAGVEQFF
>TRBD1|.|TRBJ1-4|TRBV9
TGTGCCAGCAGCGTGAGGGGACAGGGTGCTAATGAAAAACTGTTTTTT
CASSVRGQGANEKLFF
>.|once|TRBJ1-1|TRBV6-5
TGTGCCAGCAGTTACTCGATATACAGTTTGAACACTGAAGCTTTCTTT
CASSYSIYSLNTEAFF
>TRBD1|.|TRBJ1-1|TRBV18
TGTGCCAGCTCCGCAACAGGGGGCATGGACACTGAAGCTTTCTTT
CASSATGGMDTEAFF
>.|.|TRBJ2-5|TRBV6-5
TGTGCCAGCAGCCGGCAGGGAGGAGAGACCCAGTACTTC
CASSRQGGETQYF
>.|.|TRBJ1-1|TRBV4-3
TGCGCCAGCAGCCAAGATCTTACGGGGAGCCTAAAGAAAGCTTTCTTT
CASSQDLTGSLKKAFF
>.|.|TRBJ1-2|TRBV13
TGTGCCAGCAGCTTCGGAGCCTATGGCTACACCTTC
CASSFGAYGYTF
>TRBD1|.|TRBJ2-3|TRBV19
TGTGCCAGTAGTATAGGGCAGGGGGGCACAGATACGCAGTATTTT
CASSIGQGGTDTQYF
>.|.|TRBJ1-1|TRBV5-1
TGCGCCAGCAGCTCGACAGGATACACTGAAGCTTTCTTT
CASSSTGYTEAFF
>TRBD2|.|TRBJ2-2|TRBV4-1
TGCGCCAGCAGCCAGGTAGCGGGCCCGAACACCGGGGAGCTGTTTTTT
CASSQVAGPNTGELFF